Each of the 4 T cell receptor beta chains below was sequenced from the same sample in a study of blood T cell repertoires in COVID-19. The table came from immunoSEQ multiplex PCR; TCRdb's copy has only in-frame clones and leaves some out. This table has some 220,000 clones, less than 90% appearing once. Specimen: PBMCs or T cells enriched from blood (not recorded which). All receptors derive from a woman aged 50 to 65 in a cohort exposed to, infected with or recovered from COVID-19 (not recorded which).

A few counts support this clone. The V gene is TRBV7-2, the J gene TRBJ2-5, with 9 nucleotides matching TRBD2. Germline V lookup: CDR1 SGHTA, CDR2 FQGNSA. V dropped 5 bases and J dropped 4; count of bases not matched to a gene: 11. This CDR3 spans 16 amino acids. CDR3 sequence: CASSPQPLSGGETQYF. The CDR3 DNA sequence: TGTGCCAGCAGCCCCCAACCGCTTAGCGGGGGAGAGACCCAGTACTTC.

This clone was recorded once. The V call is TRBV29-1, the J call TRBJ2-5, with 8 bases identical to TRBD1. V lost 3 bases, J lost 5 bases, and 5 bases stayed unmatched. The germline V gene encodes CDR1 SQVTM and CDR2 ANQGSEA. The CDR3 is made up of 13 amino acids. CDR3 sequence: CSVDVTGGETQYF. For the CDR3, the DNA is TGCAGCGTTGATGTTACAGGGGGGGAGACCCAGTACTTC. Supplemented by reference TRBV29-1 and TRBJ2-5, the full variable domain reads SAVISQKPSRDICQRGTSLTIQCQVDSQVTMMFWYRQQPGQSLTLIATANQGSEATYESGFVIDKFPISRPNLTFSTLTVSNMSPEDSSIYLCSVDVTGGETQYFGPGTRLLVL.

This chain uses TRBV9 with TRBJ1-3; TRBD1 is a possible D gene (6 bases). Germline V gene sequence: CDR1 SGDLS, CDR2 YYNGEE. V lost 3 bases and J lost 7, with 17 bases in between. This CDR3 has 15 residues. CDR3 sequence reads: CASSAAPGAWNTIYF. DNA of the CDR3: TGTGCCAGCAGCGCAGCCCCAGGGGCGTGGAACACCATATATTTT.

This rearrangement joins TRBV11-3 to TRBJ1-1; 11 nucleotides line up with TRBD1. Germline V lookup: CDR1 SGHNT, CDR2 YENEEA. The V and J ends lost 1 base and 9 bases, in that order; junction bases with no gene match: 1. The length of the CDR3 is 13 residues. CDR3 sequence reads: CASSLGTGGKAFF. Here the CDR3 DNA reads TGTGCCAGCAGCTTAGGGACAGGGGGCAAAGCTTTCTTT.